This is a list of T cell receptor beta chains from one sample in a study of prognosis after radiotherapy for stage I lung cancer. TCRdb used MiXCR to reprocess the multiplex PCR reads, holding one entry per CDR3 protein. The table records about 28,000 distinct CDR3 sequences, roughly 50% of them present only once. The starting material was PBMCs, obtained before or after stereotactic body radiation therapy (not recorded which). Receptors originate from a donor older than 45 with non-small cell lung cancer. The CDR3 runs from the conserved cysteine through the conserved F or W. D genes are given only for firm matches. Clone size is stated in some rows and not others, as once, few, many or a class when expanded.

. TRBJ2-7 15 TRBV7-2 . TGTGCCAGCAGCCTAGTATCGGTTAGCTCCTACGAGCAGTACTTC CASSLVSVSSYEQYF
many TRBJ2-5 14 TRBV20-1 . TGCAGTGCTAGAAGGGTGCGGACCCAAGAGACCCAGTACTTC CSARRVRTQETQYF
many TRBJ2-7 17 TRBV20-1 . TGCAGTGCTGAGGGCCCCACACCGGGACACCAGTCCTACGAGCAGTACTTC CSAEGPTPGHQSYEQYF
many TRBJ1-2 12 TRBV10-3 . TGTGCCATCACCGAACTGAACTATGGCTACACCTTC CAITELNYGYTF
. TRBJ2-5 14 TRBV7-2 . TGTGCCAGCAGCTTAGCAGGGGCAGGCGAGACCCAGTACTTC CASSLAGAGETQYF
many TRBJ1-2 15 TRBV20-1 . TGCAGTGCTAGAGCCGGGGGGGGGGAGGACTATGGCTACACCTTC CSARAGGGEDYGYTF
. TRBJ2-2 16 TRBV11-3 . TGTGCCAGCAGCCAACTATGGGGTGAAGCAGCCGGGGAGCTGTTTTTT CASSQLWGEAAGELFF
many TRBJ1-2 13 TRBV7-2 . TGTGCCAGCAGCTCAGGGCCTAACTATGGCTACACCTTC CASSSGPNYGYTF
. TRBJ2-1 15 TRBV12-3/TRBV12-4 TRBD1 TGTGCCAGCGGCCGGCCGGGACAGGGGGCAAATGAGCAGTTCTTC CASGRPGQGANEQFF
many TRBJ2-5 15 TRBV3-1 . TGTGCCAGCAGCCAAGAGGGTAGCGGACAAGAGACCCAGTACTTC CASSQEGSGQETQYF
. TRBJ1-3 14 TRBV7-9 . TGTGCCAGCACGAGGGGGTTTCCCGGAAACACCATATATTTT CASTRGFPGNTIYF